These 6 T cell receptor beta chains came from one sample sequenced in a study of cytomegalovirus exposure and HLA in healthy donors. PCR employed 60 Vbeta and 13 Jbeta primers. The repertoire was sequenced with immunoSEQ multiplex PCR; TCRdb's copy has only in-frame clones and lacks some. The table has about 130,000 clones, more than 65% seen once; the top ten hold approximately 13%. The sequenced material came from PBMCs. The receptors shown here come from a woman in her fifties or sixties in good health and CMV-seropositive.

For this clone: Different DNA sequences within this sample yield the same CDR3. The J gene is TRBJ2-1, the V gene TRBV5-1; 7 bases are shared with TRBD1. The CDR3 loop spans 15 amino acids. Germline V gene sequence: CDR1 SGHRS, CDR2 YFSETQ. V gave up 4 bases and J gave up 5 bases; unmatched junction bases: 9. CDR3 sequence reads: CASSHGDSRDNEQFF. The CDR3, as DNA: TGCGCCAGCAGCCACGGGGACAGTAGGGACAATGAGCAGTTCTTC.

The chain uses TRBV19 and TRBJ2-5; 8 bases agree with TRBD2. V dropped 2 bases and J dropped 1; count of bases not matched to a gene: 6. The CDR3 runs to 16 residues. The V gene's germline CDR1 is LNHDA and CDR2 SQIVND (reference sequence). In nucleotides, the CDR3 is TGTGCCAGTAGTATAAGTGGTAGCGGGGCCCAAGAGACCCAGTACTTC. Translating it yields CASSISGSGAQETQYF.

The genes are TRBV6-5 and TRBJ2-7; 10 nucleotides line up with TRBD2. The V gene end was trimmed by 6 bases and the J gene end by 4 bases; junction bases not matched to a gene: 9. This CDR3 is 15 amino acids long. CDR1 and CDR2 (germline): MNHEY, SVGAGI. Written as DNA, the CDR3 is TGTGCCAGCAGATCACACGGGACTAGCGAGTACGAGCAGTACTTC. Amino acid sequence: CASRSHGTSEYEQYF.

The chain carries TRBV4-3 and TRBJ2-1; D is possibly TRBD2 (6 bases). Germline CDR1 and CDR2: LGHNA and YSLEER. This CDR3 contains 18 residues. The ends were cut back, 4 bases at V and 9 bases at J, with 28 bases in the middle. DNA for the CDR3: TGCGCCAGCAGCCGGGGTTGGAGTAGCGGACACAGGAGGGGTGAGCAGTTCTTC. Protein product: CASSRGWSSGHRRGEQFF.

A single count supports this clone. This chain links TRBV30 with TRBJ2-1, with TRBD1 as a possible D gene (5 bases). V lost 2 bases to trimming and J lost 10 bases, with 12 bases between them. The CDR3 is made up of 12 amino acids. Germline CDR1 and CDR2: GTSNPN and SVGIG (reference sequence). The CDR3 protein is CAWSPDTREQFF. In DNA, the CDR3 is TGTGCCTGGAGTCCGGACACAAGAGAGCAGTTCTTC. The variable domain in full, completed from reference TRBV30 and TRBJ2-1, reads SQTIHQWPATLVQPVGSPLSLECTVEGTSNPNLYWYRQAAGRGLQLLFYSVGIGQISSEVPQNLSASRPQDRQFILSSKKLLLSDSGFYLCAWSPDTREQFFGPGTRLTVL.

CDR3 nucleotides: TGTGCCAGCTCACCTACGACAGGGGAAGAGACCCAGTACTTC. It specifies CASSPTTGEETQYF. The chain employs TRBV18 and TRBJ2-5; 8 bases map to TRBD1. V lost 3 bases and J lost 3; bases outside the gene matches: 3. Germline CDR1 reads KGHSH; CDR2 reads LQKENI. This CDR3 has 14 residues.